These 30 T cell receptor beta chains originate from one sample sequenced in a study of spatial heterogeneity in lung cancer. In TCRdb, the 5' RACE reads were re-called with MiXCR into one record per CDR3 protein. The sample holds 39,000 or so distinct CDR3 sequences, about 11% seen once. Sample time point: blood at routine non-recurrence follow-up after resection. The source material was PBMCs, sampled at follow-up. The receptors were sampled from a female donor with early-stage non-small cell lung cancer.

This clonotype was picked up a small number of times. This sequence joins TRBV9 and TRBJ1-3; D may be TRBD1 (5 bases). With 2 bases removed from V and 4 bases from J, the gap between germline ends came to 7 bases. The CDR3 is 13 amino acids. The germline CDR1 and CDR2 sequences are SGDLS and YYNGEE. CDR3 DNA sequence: TGTGCCAGCAGCGTTGGGGACGGAAACACCATATATTTT. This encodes CASSVGDGNTIYF.

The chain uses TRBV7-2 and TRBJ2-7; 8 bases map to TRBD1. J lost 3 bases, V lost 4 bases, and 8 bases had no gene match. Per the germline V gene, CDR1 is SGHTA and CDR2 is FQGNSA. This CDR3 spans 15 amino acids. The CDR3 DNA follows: TGTGCCAGCAGCTCCTACAGGGGGAAGCTCTACGAGCAGTACTTC. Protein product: CASSSYRGKLYEQYF.

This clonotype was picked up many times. CDR3 in DNA: TGTGCCAGCAGTTTCTCCAAAAGTACTGACAAGAATAGCAATCAGCCCCAGCATTTT. The encoded protein is CASSFSKSTDKNSNQPQHF. J is TRBJ1-5 and V is TRBV28; D uncertain. V lost 3 bases, J lost 0 bases, and 21 bases lay in between. Germline V CDR1 and CDR2: MDHEN, SYDVKM. There are 19 residues in the CDR3. Combining the CDR3 with reference TRBV28 and TRBJ1-5 gives the whole variable domain DVKVTQSSRYLVKRTGEKVFLECVQDMDHENMFWYRQDPGLGLRLIYFSYDVKMKEKGDIPEGYSVSREKKERFSLILESASTNQTSMYLCASSFSKSTDKNSNQPQHFGDGTRLSIL.

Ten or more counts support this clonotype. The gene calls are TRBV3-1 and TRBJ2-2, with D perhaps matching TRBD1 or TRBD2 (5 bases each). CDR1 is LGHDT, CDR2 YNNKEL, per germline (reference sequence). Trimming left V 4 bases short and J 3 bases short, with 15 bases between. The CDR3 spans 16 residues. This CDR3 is CASSPWGSRDTGELFF. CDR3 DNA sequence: TGTGCCAGCAGCCCCTGGGGCTCGCGGGACACCGGGGAGCTGTTTTTT.

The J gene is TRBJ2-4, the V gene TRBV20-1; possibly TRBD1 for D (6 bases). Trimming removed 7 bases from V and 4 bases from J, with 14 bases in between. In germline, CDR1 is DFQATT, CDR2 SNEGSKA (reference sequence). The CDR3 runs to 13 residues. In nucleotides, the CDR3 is TGCAGTGGGCTACAGGGCGCAAAAAACATTCAGTACTTC. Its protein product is CSGLQGAKNIQYF.

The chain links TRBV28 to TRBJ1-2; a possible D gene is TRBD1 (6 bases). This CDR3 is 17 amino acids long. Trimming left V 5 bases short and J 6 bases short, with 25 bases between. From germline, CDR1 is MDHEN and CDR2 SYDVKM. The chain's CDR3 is CASSPHIGIRGGHGYTF. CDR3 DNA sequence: TGTGCCAGCAGTCCCCACATAGGAATCAGGGGAGGTCATGGCTACACCTTC.

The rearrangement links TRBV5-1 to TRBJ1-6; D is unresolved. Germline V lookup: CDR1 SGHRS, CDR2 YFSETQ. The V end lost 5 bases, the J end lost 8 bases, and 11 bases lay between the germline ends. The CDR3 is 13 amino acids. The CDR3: CASRKEEYSPLHF. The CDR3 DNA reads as TGCGCCAGCAGGAAGGAAGAGTATTCACCCCTCCACTTT. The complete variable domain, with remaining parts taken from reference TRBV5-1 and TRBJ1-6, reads KAGVTQTPRYLIKTRGQQVTLSCSPISGHRSVSWYQQTPGQGLQFLFEYFSETQRNKGNFPGRFSGRQFSNSRSEMNVSTLELGDSALYLCASRKEEYSPLHFGNGTRLTVT.

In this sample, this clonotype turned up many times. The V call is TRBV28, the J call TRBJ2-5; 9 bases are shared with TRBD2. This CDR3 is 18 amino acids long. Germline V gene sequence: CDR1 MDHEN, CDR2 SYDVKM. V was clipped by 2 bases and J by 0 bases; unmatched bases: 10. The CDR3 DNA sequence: TGTGCCAGCAGTTTAGCATGGCTAGCGGGGCTGTACCAAGAGACCCAGTACTTC. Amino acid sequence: CASSLAWLAGLYQETQYF.

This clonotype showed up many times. The CDR3 spells CASSLDAGGSYNEQFF. The CDR3 DNA sequence: TGTGCCAGCAGTTTAGACGCGGGGGGGTCCTACAATGAGCAGTTCTTC. The chain recombines TRBV12-3 or TRBV12-4 with TRBJ2-1; 9 bases are a match to TRBD2. The CDR3 sequence is 16 residues long. The ends lost 1 base at V and 1 base at J; junction bases unmatched: 2.

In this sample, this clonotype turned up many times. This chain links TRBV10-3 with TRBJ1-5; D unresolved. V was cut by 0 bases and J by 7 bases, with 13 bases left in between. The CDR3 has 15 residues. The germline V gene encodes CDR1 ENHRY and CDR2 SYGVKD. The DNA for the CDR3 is TGTGCCATCAGTGAGTCCGAGACCCTTGGACAGCCCCAGCATTTT. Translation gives CAISESETLGQPQHF.

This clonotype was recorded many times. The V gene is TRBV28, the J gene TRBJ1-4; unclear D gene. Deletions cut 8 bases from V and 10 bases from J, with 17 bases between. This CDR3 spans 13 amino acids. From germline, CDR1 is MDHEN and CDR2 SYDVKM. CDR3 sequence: CASLSPGEGKLFF. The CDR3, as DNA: TGTGCCAGCCTTTCGCCCGGGGAGGGAAAACTGTTTTTT.

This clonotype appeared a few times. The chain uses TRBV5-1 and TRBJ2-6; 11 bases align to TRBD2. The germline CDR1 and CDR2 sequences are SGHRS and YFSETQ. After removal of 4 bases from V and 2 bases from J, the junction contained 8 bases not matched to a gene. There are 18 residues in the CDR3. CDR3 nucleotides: TGCGCCAGCAGCGCCCCTAGCGGGGGGCTTCCTGGGGCCAACGTCCTGACTTTC. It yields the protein CASSAPSGGLPGANVLTF.

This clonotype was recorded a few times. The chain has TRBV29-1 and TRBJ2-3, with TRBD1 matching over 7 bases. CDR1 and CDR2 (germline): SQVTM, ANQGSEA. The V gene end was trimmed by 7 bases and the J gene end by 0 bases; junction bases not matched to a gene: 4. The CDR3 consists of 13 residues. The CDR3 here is CSAGGWSTDTQYF. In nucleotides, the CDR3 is TGCAGCGCAGGGGGTTGGAGCACAGATACGCAGTATTTT.

The CDR3 spells CASSVLAGLQETQYF. The CDR3 DNA is TGTGCCAGCAGCGTACTAGCGGGTTTACAAGAGACCCAGTACTTC. This chain joins TRBV9 and TRBJ2-5; TRBD2 matches 8 bases. V was pared by 1 base and J by 2 bases, with 4 bases of the junction left unmatched. Germline lookup yields CDR1 SGDLS and CDR2 YYNGEE. The CDR3 extends over 15 amino acids.

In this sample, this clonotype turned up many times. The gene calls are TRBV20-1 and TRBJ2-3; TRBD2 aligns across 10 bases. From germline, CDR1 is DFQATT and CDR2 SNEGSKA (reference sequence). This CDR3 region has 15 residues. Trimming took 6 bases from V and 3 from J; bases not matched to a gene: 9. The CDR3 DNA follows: TGCAGTGCGAGTGGTGCACTAGCGGGGACAGATACGCAGTATTTT. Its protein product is CSASGALAGTDTQYF.

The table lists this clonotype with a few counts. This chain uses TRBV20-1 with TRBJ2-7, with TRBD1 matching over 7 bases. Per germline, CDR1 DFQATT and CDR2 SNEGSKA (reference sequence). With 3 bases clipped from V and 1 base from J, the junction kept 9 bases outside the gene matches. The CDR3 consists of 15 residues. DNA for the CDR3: TGCAGTGCTAGTACCCCCACAGGGGCGTCCTACGAGCAGTACTTC. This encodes CSASTPTGASYEQYF.

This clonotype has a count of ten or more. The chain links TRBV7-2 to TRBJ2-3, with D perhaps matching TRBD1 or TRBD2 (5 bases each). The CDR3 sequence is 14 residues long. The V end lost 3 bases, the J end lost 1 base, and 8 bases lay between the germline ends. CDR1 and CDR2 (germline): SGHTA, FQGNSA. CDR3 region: CASSLQGGTDTQYF. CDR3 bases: TGTGCCAGCAGCTTGCAGGGAGGCACAGATACGCAGTATTTT.

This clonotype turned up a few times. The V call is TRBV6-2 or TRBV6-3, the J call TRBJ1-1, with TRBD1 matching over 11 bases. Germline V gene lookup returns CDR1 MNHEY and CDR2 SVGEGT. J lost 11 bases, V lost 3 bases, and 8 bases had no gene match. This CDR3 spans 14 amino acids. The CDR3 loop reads CASSYRTGGFSAFF. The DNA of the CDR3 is TGTGCCAGCAGTTATAGGACAGGGGGCTTCTCCGCTTTCTTT.

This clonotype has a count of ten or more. CDR3 in amino acids: CASRDPGTDTQYF. CDR3 bases: TGTGCCAGCAGGGACCCCGGCACAGATACGCAGTATTTT. The chain is built from TRBV28 and TRBJ2-3; no firm D call. Trimming left V 6 bases short and J 1 base short, with 8 bases between. Germline V gene sequence: CDR1 MDHEN, CDR2 SYDVKM. The CDR3 spans 13 residues.

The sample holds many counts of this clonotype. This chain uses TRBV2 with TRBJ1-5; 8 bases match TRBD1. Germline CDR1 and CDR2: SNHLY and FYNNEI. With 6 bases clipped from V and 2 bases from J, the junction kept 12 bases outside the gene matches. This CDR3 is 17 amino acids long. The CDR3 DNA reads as TGTGCCAGCAGACAGGACAGGGTGGGGATTGGCAATCAGCCCCAGCATTTT. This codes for CASRQDRVGIGNQPQHF.

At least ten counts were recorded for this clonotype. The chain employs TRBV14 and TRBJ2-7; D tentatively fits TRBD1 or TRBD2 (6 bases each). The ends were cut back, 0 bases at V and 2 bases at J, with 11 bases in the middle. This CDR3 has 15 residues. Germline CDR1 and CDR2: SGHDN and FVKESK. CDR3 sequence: CASSQDPEGAYEQYF. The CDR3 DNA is TGTGCCAGCAGCCAAGATCCGGAGGGGGCCTACGAGCAGTACTTC.

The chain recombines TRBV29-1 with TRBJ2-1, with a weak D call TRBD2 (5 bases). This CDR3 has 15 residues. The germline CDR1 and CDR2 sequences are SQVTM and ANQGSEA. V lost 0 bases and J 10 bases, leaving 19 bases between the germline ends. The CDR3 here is CSVEDTLARYGEQFF. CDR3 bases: TGCAGCGTTGAAGATACCCTAGCCCGATACGGGGAGCAGTTCTTC.

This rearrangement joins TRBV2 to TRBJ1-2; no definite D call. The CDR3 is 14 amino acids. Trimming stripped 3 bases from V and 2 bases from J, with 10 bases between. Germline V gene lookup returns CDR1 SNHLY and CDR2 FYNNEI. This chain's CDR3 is CASSDTGVNYGYTF. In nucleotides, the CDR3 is TGTGCCAGCAGTGACACGGGAGTGAACTATGGCTACACCTTC. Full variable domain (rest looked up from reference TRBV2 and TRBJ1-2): EPEVTQTPSHQVTQMGQEVILRCVPISNHLYFYWYRQILGQKVEFLVSFYNNEISEKSEIFDDQFSVERPDGSNFTLKIRSTKLEDSAMYFCASSDTGVNYGYTFGSGTRLTVV.

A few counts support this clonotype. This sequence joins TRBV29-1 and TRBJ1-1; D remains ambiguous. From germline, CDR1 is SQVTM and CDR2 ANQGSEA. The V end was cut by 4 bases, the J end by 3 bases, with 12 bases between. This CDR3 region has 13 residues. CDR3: CSVAWAGDTEAFF. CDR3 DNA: TGCAGCGTTGCCTGGGCTGGGGACACTGAAGCTTTCTTT.

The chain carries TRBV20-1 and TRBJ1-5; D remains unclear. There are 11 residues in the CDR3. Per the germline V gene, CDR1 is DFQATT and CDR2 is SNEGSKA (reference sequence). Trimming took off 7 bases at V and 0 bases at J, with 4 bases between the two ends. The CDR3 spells CSVTSNQPQHF. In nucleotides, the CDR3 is TGCAGTGTGACTAGCAATCAGCCCCAGCATTTT.

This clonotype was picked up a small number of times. The CDR3 region is CATSLTPGAAKNIQYF. CDR3 DNA sequence: TGTGCCACCAGCCTGACGCCCGGGGCAGCCAAAAACATTCAGTACTTC. The chain is built from TRBV15 and TRBJ2-4; D assignment may be TRBD1 or TRBD2 (5 bases each). The V end lost 5 bases, the J end lost 0 bases, and 14 bases lay between the germline ends. CDR3 size: 16 residues. CDR1 LNHNV and CDR2 YYDKDF come from the germline V gene (reference sequence).

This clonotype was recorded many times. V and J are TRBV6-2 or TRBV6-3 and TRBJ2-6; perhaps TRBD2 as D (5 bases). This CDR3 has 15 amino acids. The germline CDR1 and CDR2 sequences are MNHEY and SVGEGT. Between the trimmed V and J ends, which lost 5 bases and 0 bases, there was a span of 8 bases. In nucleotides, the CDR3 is TGTGCCAGCAGTGCGAGGGACTCTGGGGCCAACGTCCTGACTTTC. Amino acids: CASSARDSGANVLTF.

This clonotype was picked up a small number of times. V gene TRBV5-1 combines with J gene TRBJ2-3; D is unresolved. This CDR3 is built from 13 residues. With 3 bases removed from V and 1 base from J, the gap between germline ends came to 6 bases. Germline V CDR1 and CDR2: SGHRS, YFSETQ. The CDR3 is CASSSRGTDTQYF. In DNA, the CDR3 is TGCGCCAGCAGCTCGCGAGGCACAGATACGCAGTATTTT.

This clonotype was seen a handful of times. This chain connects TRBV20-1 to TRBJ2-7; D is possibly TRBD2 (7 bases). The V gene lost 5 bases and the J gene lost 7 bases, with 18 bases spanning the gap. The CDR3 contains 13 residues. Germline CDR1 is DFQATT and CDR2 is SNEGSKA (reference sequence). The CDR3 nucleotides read TGCAGTGCTCCCTCCGTGGGGGGGCGGGAGCAGTACTTC. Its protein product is CSAPSVGGREQYF.

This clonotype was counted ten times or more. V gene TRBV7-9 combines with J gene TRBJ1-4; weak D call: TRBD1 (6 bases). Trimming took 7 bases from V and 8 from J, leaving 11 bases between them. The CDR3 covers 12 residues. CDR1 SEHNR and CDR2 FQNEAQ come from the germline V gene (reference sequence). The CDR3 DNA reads TGTGCCAGCAACTCTAGGGGGGAAAAACTGTTTTTT. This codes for CASNSRGEKLFF.